The clone carrying this TCR beta chain appeared a few times. PCR involved 60 Vbeta and 13 Jbeta primers. The table came from immunoSEQ multiplex PCR; TCRdb's copy has only in-frame clones and leaves some out. Of approximately 59,000 clones listed, 60% to 65% are singletons. The record originates from a study of cytomegalovirus exposure and HLA in healthy donors. Looking at the study overall: Some 80 million unique TCRs from HLA-typed donors were held in an early data release.

The clonotype comes from a young man in good health and CMV-seronegative. The source material was PBMCs.

The CDR3 coding sequence is TGTGCCAGTAACCTAGACAGAGGTAACACTGAAGCTTTCTTT. Translation gives CASNLDRGNTEAFF. This chain joins TRBV19 and TRBJ1-1, with D possibly being TRBD1 (5 bases). The CDR3 extends over 14 amino acids. V was shortened by 7 bases and J by 2 bases, with 14 bases between the two germline ends. Looked up from germline, CDR1 is LNHDA and CDR2 is SQIVND (reference sequence).